The clone carrying this T cell receptor (beta chain) was detected once. These data originate in a study of cytomegalovirus exposure and HLA in healthy donors. This CDR3 spans 15 amino acids. Germline CDR1 and CDR2: SEHNR and FQNEAQ (reference sequence). V was shortened by 2 bases and J by 9 bases, with 17 bases between the two germline ends. Researchers ran the PCR with 60 Vbeta and 13 Jbeta primers. Here immunoSEQ multiplex PCR was the method, and the copy in TCRdb shows in-frame clones only, minus some. The sample yields 200,000 to 250,000 clones, around 80% seen once. The TCR sequence derives from a girl aged 2 to 10 in good health and CMV-seronegative. The chain recombines TRBV7-9 with TRBJ2-1; D is ambiguous. The sequenced sample consisted of PBMCs. The CDR3 sequence: CASSLNGGLILEQFF. CDR3 bases: TGTGCCAGCAGCTTAAATGGTGGGCTAATTCTTGAGCAGTTCTTC.